A selection of T cell receptor beta chains follows, all from one sample in a study of blood T cell repertoires in COVID-19. This table comes from immunoSEQ multiplex PCR, and its TCRdb copy is limited to in-frame clones, with some not included. Of 380,000 or so clones listed, 75% to 90% are singletons. The sample taken for sequencing was peripheral blood. The receptors were gathered from a woman aged 55-70 years with COVID-19, enrolled during active disease. Each CDR3 is given with its conserved first and last residue. The D gene is left open where the match is weak. Clone size is shown for a subset of rows, as once, few, many or a class of expanded clone.

d_gene | abundance | j_gene | v_gene | CDR3aa | CDR3nt
TRBD2 | - | TRBJ2-5 | TRBV9 | CASSPLGWASGVQETQYF | TGTGCCAGCAGTCCCCTAGGATGGGCTAGCGGGGTTCAAGAGACCCAGTACTTC
- | - | TRBJ2-7 | TRBV29-1 | CSVEDQGFYEQYF | TGCAGCGTTGAAGACCAGGGGTTCTACGAGCAGTACTTC
TRBD1 | - | TRBJ1-6 | TRBV6-5 | CASSVTGGGSPLHF | TGTGCCAGCAGCGTTACAGGGGGCGGTTCACCCCTCCACTTT
- | - | TRBJ1-5 | TRBV30 | CAWSVLQGSQPQHF | TGTGCCTGGAGTGTACTACAGGGTAGTCAGCCCCAGCATTTT
- | - | TRBJ1-6 | TRBV6-1 | CASSEDGSSYNSPLHF | TGTGCCAGCAGTGAAGACGGGAGCTCCTATAATTCACCCCTCCACTTT
- | many | TRBJ1-3 | TRBV7-8 | CASSPQEHSGNTIYF | TGTGCCAGCAGCCCACAGGAACACTCTGGAAACACCATATATTTT
- | - | TRBJ1-1 | TRBV2 | CASSEAQGRATEAFF | TGTGCCAGCAGTGAAGCTCAGGGGCGAGCGACTGAAGCTTTCTTT
- | once | TRBJ2-1 | TRBV7-9 | CASSLRGSDEQFF | TGTGCCAGCAGCTTACGGGGGTCCGATGAGCAGTTCTTC
TRBD1 | - | TRBJ1-1 | TRBV7-6 | CASSLASRSGGSNTEAFF | TGTGCCAGCAGCTTAGCGTCCCGGTCAGGGGGCTCGAACACTGAAGCTTTCTTT
- | - | TRBJ1-2 | TRBV7-9 | CASSPPDSGGYTF | TGTGCCAGCAGCCCCCCGGACAGTGGAGGCTACACCTTC
TRBD1 | - | TRBJ1-5 | TRBV30 | CAWSPLETGGRQPQHF | TGTGCCTGGAGTCCTCTAGAGACAGGGGGCCGTCAGCCCCAGCATTTT
- | - | TRBJ1-5 | TRBV6-6 | CATVAGIGDSNQPQHF | TGTGCCACCGTAGCAGGGATAGGCGATAGCAATCAGCCCCAGCATTTT
- | - | TRBJ1-1 | TRBV16 | CASSQSSVNTEAFF | TGTGCCAGCAGCCAATCCTCCGTGAACACTGAAGCTTTCTTT
- | - | TRBJ2-7 | TRBV2 | CASSEESSYEQYF | TGTGCCAGCAGCGAGGAAAGCTCCTACGAGCAGTACTTC
TRBD1 | - | TRBJ2-5 | TRBV6-6 | CASSDWTGQETQYF | TGTGCCAGCAGTGATTGGACAGGCCAAGAGACCCAGTACTTC
- | - | TRBJ1-5 | TRBV2 | CASTFYPGGGLVDQPQHF | TGTGCCAGCACGTTTTATCCTGGGGGGGGGCTAGTTGATCAGCCCCAGCATTTT
- | - | TRBJ1-2 | TRBV7-9 | CASSLGYSGYYGYTF | TGTGCCAGCAGCTTAGGATACTCAGGGTATTATGGCTACACCTTC
TRBD1 | once | TRBJ1-2 | TRBV18 | CASSPFIDRVYGYTF | TGTGCCAGCTCACCCTTTATCGACAGGGTATATGGCTACACCTTC
- | - | TRBJ2-3 | TRBV24-1 | CATSDPRGSADTQYF | TGTGCCACCAGTGATCCAAGGGGGAGCGCAGATACGCAGTATTTT
TRBD1 | few | TRBJ1-4 | TRBV7-9 | CASSIDRVNEKLFF | TGTGCCAGCAGCATTGACAGGGTCAATGAAAAACTGTTTTTT
TRBD1 | - | TRBJ2-5 | TRBV2 | CASIRHPGQGEETQYF | TGTGCCAGCATCCGACACCCCGGACAGGGTGAAGAGACCCAGTACTTC
- | - | TRBJ1-2 | TRBV20-1 | CSVEPNYGYTF | TGCAGTGTAGAACCTAACTATGGCTACACCTTC
- | once | TRBJ2-1 | TRBV7-3 | CASSPSRDTTGNEQFF | TGTGCCAGCAGCCCCTCCCGGGACACCACAGGGAATGAGCAGTTCTTC
- | - | TRBJ1-4 | TRBV7-6 | CASSLGGSATNEKLFF | TGTGCCAGCAGCTTAGGAGGCTCAGCAACTAATGAAAAACTGTTTTTT
TRBD1 | - | TRBJ2-3 | TRBV6-2/TRBV6-3 | CASSYTGGWGSTDTQYF | TGTGCCAGCAGTTACACAGGGGGCTGGGGGAGCACAGATACGCAGTATTTT
TRBD1 | - | TRBJ2-5 | TRBV2 | CASSYPRGQGYQETQYF | TGTGCCAGCAGTTACCCTCGGGGACAGGGGTACCAAGAGACCCAGTACTTC
- | - | TRBJ1-1 | TRBV19 | CASSRGWTPEAFF | TGTGCCAGTAGTCGGGGTTGGACCCCTGAAGCTTTCTTT
TRBD1 | - | TRBJ1-2 | TRBV4-1 | CASSPEQGRYNGYTF | TGCGCCAGCAGCCCCGAACAGGGGAGGTACAATGGCTACACCTTC
TRBD1 | - | TRBJ2-1 | TRBV10-3 | CAISGALGTGDNEQFF | TGTGCCATCAGTGGGGCACTGGGGACAGGGGACAATGAGCAGTTCTTC
TRBD2 | once | TRBJ2-7 | TRBV7-2 | CASSLRLAGAYEQYF | TGTGCCAGCAGCCTGCGACTAGCGGGGGCCTACGAGCAGTACTTC
- | - | TRBJ2-7 | TRBV27 | CASSLRGYSSYEQYF | TGTGCCAGCAGTTTAAGGGGTTACAGCTCCTACGAGCAGTACTTC
- | - | TRBJ1-1 | TRBV18 | CASSPRAGEIGNTEAFF | TGTGCCAGCTCACCGCGGGCAGGGGAAATCGGTAACACTGAAGCTTTCTTT
TRBD2 | - | TRBJ2-3 | TRBV5-5 | CASSSFSGGAGDTQYF | TGTGCCAGCAGCTCCTTTAGCGGGGGGGCCGGGGATACGCAGTATTTT
TRBD2 | - | TRBJ2-5 | TRBV5-1 | CASSYLAGGAGETQYF | TGCGCCAGCAGCTACCTAGCGGGGGGCGCAGGGGAGACCCAGTACTTC
TRBD2 | - | TRBJ2-5 | TRBV25-1 | CASSIIAGWETQYF | TGTGCCAGCAGCATCATAGCGGGGTGGGAGACCCAGTACTTC
- | - | TRBJ1-6 | TRBV11-2 | CASSQGFMDSPLHF | TGTGCCAGCAGCCAGGGGTTTATGGATTCACCCCTCCACTTT
TRBD1 | - | TRBJ2-5 | TRBV7-2 | CASSLGGTGAVAQYF | TGTGCCAGCAGCTTAGGAGGGACAGGGGCCGTGGCCCAGTACTTC
TRBD1 | - | TRBJ2-7 | TRBV6-5 | CASSSPQDRESDEQYF | TGTGCCAGCAGTTCCCCTCAGGACAGGGAGTCCGACGAGCAGTACTTC
TRBD1 | - | TRBJ2-5 | TRBV5-8 | CASSLGTGAETQYF | TGTGCCAGCAGTTTAGGGACAGGGGCAGAGACCCAGTACTTC
- | once | TRBJ2-7 | TRBV7-8 | CASSPTVYEQYF | TGTGCCAGCAGCCCGACAGTCTACGAGCAGTACTTC
TRBD1 | - | TRBJ1-5 | TRBV30 | CAWSGQGDQPQHF | TGTGCCTGGTCGGGACAGGGGGATCAGCCCCAGCATTTT
- | - | TRBJ1-4 | TRBV7-9 | CASSLAIGGFREKLFF | TGTGCCAGCAGCTTAGCAATTGGGGGGTTTCGCGAAAAACTGTTTTTT
- | few | TRBJ1-1 | TRBV7-3 | CASSQGIDTEAFF | TGTGCCAGCAGCCAGGGAATAGACACTGAAGCTTTCTTT
TRBD2 | - | TRBJ2-6 | TRBV18 | CASSPRPSGDSGANVLTF | TGTGCCAGCTCACCAAGGCCCAGCGGGGACTCTGGGGCCAACGTCCTGACTTTC
TRBD1 | - | TRBJ1-2 | TRBV5-1 | CASSFRDRSDSYTF | TGCGCCAGCAGCTTCCGGGACAGGTCCGATAGCTACACCTTC
TRBD1 | - | TRBJ2-7 | TRBV25-1 | CASSIGQGTYEQYF | TGTGCCAGCAGTATCGGACAGGGGACCTACGAGCAGTACTTC
- | - | TRBJ1-1 | TRBV7-9 | CATQQGAMNTEAFF | TGTGCCACCCAACAGGGTGCGATGAACACTGAAGCTTTCTTT
- | - | TRBJ1-2 | TRBV27 | CASSLSSGGVGGYTF | TGTGCCAGCAGTTTATCATCCGGGGGTGTGGGTGGCTACACCTTC
- | - | TRBJ1-2 | TRBV6-5 | CASRVEGDNGYTF | TGTGCCAGCAGGGTCGAGGGGGACAATGGCTACACCTTC
- | once | TRBJ1-1 | TRBV15 | CATSREGGVRSLTEAFF | TGTGCCACCAGCAGAGAGGGTGGAGTAAGGTCCCTCACTGAAGCTTTCTTT
- | - | TRBJ1-2 | TRBV6-5 | CASSSPWGDGYTF | TGTGCCAGCAGTTCCCCGTGGGGGGATGGCTACACCTTC
TRBD2 | - | TRBJ2-1 | TRBV24-1 | CATSDSWRGDNEQFF | TGTGCCACCAGTGATTCATGGCGGGGGGACAATGAGCAGTTCTTC
TRBD1 | - | TRBJ1-1 | TRBV3-1/TRBV3-2 | CASSPGGTEAFF | TGTGCCAGCAGCCCAGGGGGGACTGAAGCTTTCTTT
TRBD2 | - | TRBJ2-7 | TRBV7-6 | CASSLSGPTYEQYF | TGTGCCAGCAGCCTTAGCGGGCCTACCTACGAGCAGTACTTC
- | - | TRBJ1-1 | TRBV6-5 | CASSHLALTEAFF | TGTGCCAGCAGTCACTTGGCCCTCACTGAAGCTTTCTTT
TRBD1 | - | TRBJ1-2 | TRBV5-1 | CASSWGQGNYGYTF | TGCGCCAGCAGCTGGGGACAGGGCAACTATGGCTACACCTTC
- | - | TRBJ2-5 | TRBV29-1 | CSVERGRGETQYF | TGCAGCGTTGAGAGGGGCAGGGGAGAGACCCAGTACTTC
- | - | TRBJ2-5 | TRBV7-2 | CASSLRAQGETQYF | TGTGCCAGCAGCTTAAGGGCCCAGGGAGAGACCCAGTACTTC
TRBD1 | - | TRBJ2-5 | TRBV5-8 | CASSLEGQGRETQYF | TGTGCCAGCAGCTTGGAGGGACAGGGGAGAGAGACCCAGTACTTC